Below are 3 T cell receptor beta chains sequenced from a single sample in a study of blood T cell repertoires in COVID-19. Here immunoSEQ multiplex PCR was the method, and the copy in TCRdb shows in-frame clones only, minus some. This table holds 250,000 or so clones, less than 90% found once. Sample: peripheral blood. These receptors all come from a man aged 30-40 years with active or convalescent COVID-19.

This chain links TRBV3-1 (or the pseudogene TRBV3-2) with TRBJ1-5; 7 bases align to TRBD1. The CDR3 loop spans 17 amino acids. After removal of 4 bases from V and 0 bases from J, the junction contained 9 bases not matched to a gene. Germline CDR1 LGHDT, CDR2 YNNKEL (reference sequence). This CDR3 reads CASSPGQTWDSNQPQHF. The CDR3 DNA reads TGTGCCAGCAGCCCGGGACAGACGTGGGATAGCAATCAGCCCCAGCATTTT.

In its sample, this clone was seen once. CDR3 nucleotides: TGTGCCAGCAGTGAATTGGTTAAGGCAGGGGAACTTAGCACCATATATTTT. Translation gives CASSELVKAGELSTIYF. The V and J genes are TRBV25-1 and TRBJ1-3, with D possibly matching TRBD1 (6 bases). The CDR3 is made up of 17 amino acids. The germline V gene encodes CDR1 MGHDK and CDR2 SYGVNS. V lost 1 base and J lost 9, with 22 bases in between.

The gene calls are TRBV11-2 and TRBJ2-5, with TRBD2 as a possible D gene (6 bases). CDR3 size: 14 residues. V lost 1 base and J lost 5, with 11 bases in between. The germline V gene encodes CDR1 SGHAT and CDR2 FQNNGV. CDR3: CASSLVAGTETQYF. The CDR3 DNA sequence: TGTGCCAGCAGCTTAGTTGCGGGGACGGAGACCCAGTACTTC. The full variable domain, rest sourced from reference TRBV11-2 and TRBJ2-5, is EAGVAQSPRYKIIEKRQSVAFWCNPISGHATLYWYQQILGQGPKLLIQFQNNGVVDDSQLPKDRFSAERLKGVDSTLKIQPAKLEDSAVYLCASSLVAGTETQYFGPGTRLLVL.